The 13 T cell receptor beta chains reported below all come from one sample, sequenced in a study of cytomegalovirus exposure and HLA in healthy donors. The protocol was immunoSEQ multiplex PCR, while the TCRdb copy is restricted to in-frame clones and leaves out a portion. The data contain roughly 48,000 clones, about 93% of them singletons. Sequenced input: PBMCs. These receptors were collected from a woman younger than 35 in good health and CMV-seropositive.

The count of this clone is one. This chain uses TRBV28 with TRBJ1-5; 9 nucleotides match TRBD1. Trimming took 4 bases from V and 3 from J; bases not matched to a gene: 4. The CDR3 length is 15 residues. Germline CDR1 reads MDHEN; CDR2 reads SYDVKM. The CDR3 sequence: CASSSGQGLNQPQHF. The CDR3 DNA reads TGTGCCAGCAGTTCGGGACAGGGACTCAATCAGCCCCAGCATTTT.

CDR3 sequence: CSAQISYGYTF. CDR3 coding DNA: TGCAGCGCACAGATTTCCTATGGCTACACCTTC. The gene calls are TRBV29-1 and TRBJ1-2; D remains unclear. With 7 bases removed from V and 4 bases from J, the gap between germline ends came to 10 bases. Germline CDR1 is SQVTM and CDR2 is ANQGSEA. The CDR3 extends over 11 amino acids.

The chain links TRBV5-1 to TRBJ2-1; D not resolved. This CDR3 has 17 amino acids. Deletions cut 0 bases from V and 3 bases from J, with 16 bases between. Per germline, CDR1 SGHRS and CDR2 YFSETQ. The CDR3 sequence is CASSLEGWSSHYNEQFF. For the CDR3, the DNA is TGCGCCAGCAGCTTGGAAGGTTGGAGTTCCCACTACAATGAGCAGTTCTTC.

V usage is TRBV6-1 and J usage is TRBJ2-1; the match to TRBD2 covers 7 bases. V trimming: 8 bases; J trimming: 8 bases; junction bases outside the gene matches: 9. CDR3 length: 13 amino acids. The germline CDR1 and CDR2 sequences are MNHNS and SASEGT. For the CDR3, the DNA is TGTGCCAGCGAGCGGGGAGCGCTAGATGAGCAGTTCTTC. This encodes CASERGALDEQFF.

The chain combines TRBV29-1 with TRBJ2-7; tentative D call: TRBD2 (6 bases). Trimming pared 0 bases from V and 5 bases from J, leaving 14 bases between. CDR3 length: 14 residues. Germline values: CDR1 SQVTM, CDR2 ANQGSEA. CDR3 nucleotides: TGCAGCGTTGAAGATGAAGGGGAGGTCCACGAGCAGTACTTC. It translates to CSVEDEGEVHEQYF.

This clone was counted a single time. The rearrangement uses TRBV10-2 and TRBJ1-1; the match to TRBD1 covers 8 bases. Losses at the gene ends were 8 bases for V and 11 bases for J; bases not matched to a gene: 13. Germline loops: CDR1 WSHSY, CDR2 SAAADI. There are 13 residues in the CDR3. CDR3 in amino acids: CASGERQGAWAFF. CDR3 sequence (DNA): TGCGCCAGCGGAGAGAGGCAGGGGGCTTGGGCTTTCTTT.

In this sample, this clone turned up once. The J gene is TRBJ2-7, the V gene TRBV7-9, with D maybe TRBD2 (5 bases). The germline CDR1 and CDR2 sequences are SEHNR and FQNEAQ (reference sequence). Deletions cut 2 bases from V and 3 bases from J, with 8 bases between. The CDR3 contains 13 residues. CDR3 nucleotides: TGTGCCAGCAGCTTAAGCGGAGGCTACGAGCAGTACTTC. Translated, it gives CASSLSGGYEQYF.

The V gene is TRBV6-6, the J gene TRBJ2-4; TRBD1 matches at 9 bases. The CDR3 spans 14 residues. The V and J ends lost 5 bases and 12 bases, in that order; junction bases with no gene match: 11. Germline assignment: CDR1 MNHNY and CDR2 SVGAGI (reference sequence). As DNA, the CDR3 is TGTGCCAGCAGTATCGATCCCGGGACAGGGTATCAGTACTTC. This gives the protein CASSIDPGTGYQYF.

This sequence joins TRBV5-1 and TRBJ2-1, with TRBD2 identical over 10 bases. This CDR3 has 13 residues. V dropped 5 bases and J dropped 5; count of bases not matched to a gene: 1. Per germline, CDR1 SGHRS and CDR2 YFSETQ. CDR3 residues: CASRLAGDNEQFF. Here the CDR3 DNA reads TGCGCCAGCAGGCTAGCGGGGGACAATGAGCAGTTCTTC.

The chain recombines TRBV5-6 with TRBJ2-7, with 13 bases matching TRBD2. V trimming: 3 bases; J trimming: 6 bases; junction bases outside the gene matches: 3. The CDR3 totals 14 residues. CDR1 is SGHDT and CDR2 is YYEEEE in the germline V gene. CDR3 bases: TGTGCCAGCAGCTGGGGGACTAGCGGGATCGAGCAGTACTTC. This translates into CASSWGTSGIEQYF.

This chain connects TRBV29-1 to TRBJ1-2, with 9 bases matching TRBD1. J lost 8 bases, V lost 0 bases, and 4 bases had no gene match. Germline V gene data show CDR1 as SQVTM and CDR2 as ANQGSEA. The CDR3 is made up of 13 amino acids. CDR3 region: CSVEEQGARGYTF. Here the CDR3 DNA reads TGCAGCGTTGAAGAACAGGGGGCGCGAGGCTACACCTTC.

The chain uses TRBV11-3 and TRBJ2-1; possibly TRBD2 for D (6 bases). The CDR3 runs 15 residues. V lost 4 bases and J 1 base, leaving 11 bases between the germline ends. CDR1 SGHNT and CDR2 YENEEA come from the germline V gene. CDR3 nucleotides: TGTGCCAGCAGCTCCCGACTAGTTTCCTACAATGAGCAGTTCTTC. Translated, it gives CASSSRLVSYNEQFF.

The chain carries TRBV19 and TRBJ2-7, with 11 bases matching TRBD2. J gave up 2 bases and V 9 bases, and 6 bases lay outside the gene matches. CDR3 length: 14 residues. The germline V gene has CDR1 LNHDA and CDR2 SQIVND (reference sequence). This CDR3 is CASRGTSGPYEQYF. CDR3 bases: TGTGCCAGCCGAGGGACTAGCGGACCCTACGAGCAGTACTTC.